The clone carrying this T cell receptor (beta chain) has a single count. The data were obtained in a study of blood T cell repertoires in COVID-19. Across the study: COVID-19 samples from acute and convalescent phases originated in the United States, Italy and Spain. PBMCs, B-cell-depleted T cells, or T cells were the source of the cDNA or gDNA that made up the material.

Original analysis: Amplification of reference gene primers was used by the study to estimate nucleated cell counts. Sequencing used immunoSEQ multiplex PCR; TCRdb keeps in-frame clones, though not all of them. V, J and clone size were drawn from that table, and D and trimming were deduced from the DNA. The data show 150,000 to 200,000 clones, 80% to 85% seen once. The CDR3 is 14 amino acids. The V gene end was trimmed by 1 base and the J gene end by 9 bases; junction bases not matched to a gene: 8. The germline CDR1 and CDR2 sequences are SGHTA and FQGNSA. The genes are TRBV7-2 and TRBJ2-7; 8 positions agree with TRBD1. The receptor comes from a woman older than 75 with active or convalescent COVID-19. Sample: peripheral blood. In nucleotides, the CDR3 is TGTGCCAGCAGCTTAGGGCAGGGGGCGTCGGGGCAGTACTTC. Amino acid sequence: CASSLGQGASGQYF. The full variable domain, in which reference TRBV7-2 and TRBJ2-7 provide the parts outside the CDR3, is GAGVSQSPSNKVTEKGKDVELRCDPISGHTALYWYRQSLGQGLEFLIYFQGNSAPDKSGLPSDRFSAERTGGSVSTLTIQRTQQEDSAVYLCASSLGQGASGQYFGPGTRLTVT.